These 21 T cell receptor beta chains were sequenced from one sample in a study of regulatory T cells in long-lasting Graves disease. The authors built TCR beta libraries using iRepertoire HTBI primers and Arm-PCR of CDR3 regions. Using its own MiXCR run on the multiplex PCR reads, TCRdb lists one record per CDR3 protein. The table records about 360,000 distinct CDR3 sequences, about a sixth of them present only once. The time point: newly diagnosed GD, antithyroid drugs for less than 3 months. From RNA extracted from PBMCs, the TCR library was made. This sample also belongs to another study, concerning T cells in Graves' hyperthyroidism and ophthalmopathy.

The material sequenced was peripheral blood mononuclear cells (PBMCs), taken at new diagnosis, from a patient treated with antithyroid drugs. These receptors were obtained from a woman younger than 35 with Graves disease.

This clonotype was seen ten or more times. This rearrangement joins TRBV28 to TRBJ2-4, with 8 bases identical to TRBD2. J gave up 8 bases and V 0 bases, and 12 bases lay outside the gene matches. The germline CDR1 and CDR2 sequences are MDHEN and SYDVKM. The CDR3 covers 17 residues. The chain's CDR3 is CASSLWLAGPPPDIQYF. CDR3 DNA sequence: TGTGCCAGCAGTTTATGGTTAGCGGGACCCCCCCCGGACATTCAGTACTTC. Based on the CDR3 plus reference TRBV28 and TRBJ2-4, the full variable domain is DVKVTQSSRYLVKRTGEKVFLECVQDMDHENMFWYRQDPGLGLRLIYFSYDVKMKEKGDIPEGYSVSREKKERFSLILESASTNQTSMYLCASSLWLAGPPPDIQYFGAGTRLSVL.

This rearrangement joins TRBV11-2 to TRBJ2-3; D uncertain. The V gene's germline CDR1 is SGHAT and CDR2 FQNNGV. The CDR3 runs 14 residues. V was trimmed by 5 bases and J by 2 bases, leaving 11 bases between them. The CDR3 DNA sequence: TGTGCCAGCAGCCACCCCGGCCCCACAGATACGCAGTATTTT. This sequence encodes CASSHPGPTDTQYF.

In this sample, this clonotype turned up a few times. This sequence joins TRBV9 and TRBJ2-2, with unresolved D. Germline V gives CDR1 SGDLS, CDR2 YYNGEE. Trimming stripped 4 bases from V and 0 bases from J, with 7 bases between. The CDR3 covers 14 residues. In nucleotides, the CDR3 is TGTGCCAGCAGCTCCCGGACGAACACCGGGGAGCTGTTTTTT. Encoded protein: CASSSRTNTGELFF.

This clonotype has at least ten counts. The CDR3 DNA follows: TGTGCCAGCAGCTGGGGCCGGCGAGCTGAGGAGCAGTACTTC. Its protein product is CASSWGRRAEEQYF. The chain has TRBV11-2 and TRBJ2-7, with D perhaps TRBD1 (5 bases). The CDR3 loop spans 14 amino acids. V lost 4 bases and J lost 7, with 17 bases in between. Per the germline V gene, CDR1 is SGHAT and CDR2 is FQNNGV.

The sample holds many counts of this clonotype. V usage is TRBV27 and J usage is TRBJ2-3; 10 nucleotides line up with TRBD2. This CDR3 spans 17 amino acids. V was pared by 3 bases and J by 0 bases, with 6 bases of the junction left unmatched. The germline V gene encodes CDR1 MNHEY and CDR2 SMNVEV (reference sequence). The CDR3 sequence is CASSFTSGEKSTDTQYF. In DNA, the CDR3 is TGTGCCAGCAGTTTCACTAGCGGGGAGAAAAGCACAGATACGCAGTATTTT.

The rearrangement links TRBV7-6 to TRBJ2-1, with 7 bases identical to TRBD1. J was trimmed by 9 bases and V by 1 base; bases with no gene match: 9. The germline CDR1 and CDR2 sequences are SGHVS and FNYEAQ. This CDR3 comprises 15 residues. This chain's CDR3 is CASSLGATGRSEQFF. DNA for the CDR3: TGTGCCAGCAGCTTAGGAGCGACAGGGAGAAGTGAGCAGTTCTTC.

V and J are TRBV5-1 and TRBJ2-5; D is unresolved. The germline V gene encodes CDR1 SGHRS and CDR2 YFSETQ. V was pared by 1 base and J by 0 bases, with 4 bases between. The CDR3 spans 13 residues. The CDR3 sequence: CASSLPYQETQYF. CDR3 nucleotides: TGCGCCAGCAGCTTGCCTTACCAAGAGACCCAGTACTTC.

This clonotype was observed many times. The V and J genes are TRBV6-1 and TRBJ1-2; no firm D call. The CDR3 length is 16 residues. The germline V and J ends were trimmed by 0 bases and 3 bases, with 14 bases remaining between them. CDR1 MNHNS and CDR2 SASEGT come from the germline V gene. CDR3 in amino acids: CASSEADRRGDYGYTF. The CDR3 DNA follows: TGTGCCAGCAGTGAAGCGGATAGACGGGGAGACTATGGCTACACCTTC.

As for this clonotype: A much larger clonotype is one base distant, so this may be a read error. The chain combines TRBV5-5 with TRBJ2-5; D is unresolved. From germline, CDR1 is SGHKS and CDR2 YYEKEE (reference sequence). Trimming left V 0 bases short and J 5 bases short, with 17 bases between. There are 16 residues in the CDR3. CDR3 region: CASSLGVVLSRETQYF. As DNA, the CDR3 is TGTGCCAGCAGCTTGGGGGTGGTTCTTAGTCGGGAGACCCAGTACTTC.

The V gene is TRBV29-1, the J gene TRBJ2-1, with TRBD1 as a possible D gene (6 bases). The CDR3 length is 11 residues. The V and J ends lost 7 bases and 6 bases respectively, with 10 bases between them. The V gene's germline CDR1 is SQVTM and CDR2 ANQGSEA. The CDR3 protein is CSAKDSNEQFF. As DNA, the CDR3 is TGCAGCGCCAAGGACAGCAATGAGCAGTTCTTC.

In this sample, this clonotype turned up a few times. The CDR3 DNA follows: TGTGCCACCCCAACCGGGACTAGCGGGAGTCTAGATACGCAGTATTTT. This encodes CATPTGTSGSLDTQYF. The chain combines TRBV2 with TRBJ2-3, with 14 bases lining up with TRBD2. The CDR3 is 16 amino acids. CDR1 and CDR2 (germline): SNHLY, FYNNEI. The ends lost 10 bases at V and 5 bases at J; junction bases unmatched: 11.

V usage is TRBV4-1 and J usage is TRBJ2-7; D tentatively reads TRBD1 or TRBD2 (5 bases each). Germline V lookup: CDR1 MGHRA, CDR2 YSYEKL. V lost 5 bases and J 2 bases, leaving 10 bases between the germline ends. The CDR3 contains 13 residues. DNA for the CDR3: TGCGCCAGCAGCACCCGGGACGCCTACGAGCAGTACTTC. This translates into CASSTRDAYEQYF.

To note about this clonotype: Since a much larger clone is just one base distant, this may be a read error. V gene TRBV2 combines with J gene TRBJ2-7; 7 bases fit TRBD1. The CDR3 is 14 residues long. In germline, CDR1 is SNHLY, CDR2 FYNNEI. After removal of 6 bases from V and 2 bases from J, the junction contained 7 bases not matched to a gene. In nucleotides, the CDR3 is TGTGCCAGCAGCAAGGGACAGCAAACCTACGAGCAGTACTTC. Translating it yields CASSKGQQTYEQYF.

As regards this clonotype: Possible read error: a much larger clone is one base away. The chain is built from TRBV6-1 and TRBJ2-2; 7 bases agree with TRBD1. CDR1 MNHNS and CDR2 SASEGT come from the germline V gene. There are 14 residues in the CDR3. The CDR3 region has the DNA TGTGCCAGCAGGACAGGGAACCCTCTCGGGGAGCTGTCTTTT. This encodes CASRTGNPLGELSF.

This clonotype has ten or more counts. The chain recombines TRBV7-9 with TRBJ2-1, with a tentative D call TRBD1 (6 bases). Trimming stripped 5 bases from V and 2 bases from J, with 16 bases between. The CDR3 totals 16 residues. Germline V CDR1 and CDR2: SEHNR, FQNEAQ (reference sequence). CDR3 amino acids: CASSPPSGDTYNEQFF. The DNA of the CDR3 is TGTGCCAGCAGCCCACCGTCAGGGGACACCTACAATGAGCAGTTCTTC.

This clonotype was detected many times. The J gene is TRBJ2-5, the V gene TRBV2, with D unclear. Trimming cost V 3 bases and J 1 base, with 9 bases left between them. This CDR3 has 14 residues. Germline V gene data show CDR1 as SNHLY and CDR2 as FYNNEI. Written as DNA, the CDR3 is TGTGCCAGCAGTGAGGTGGGGATCCAAGAGACCCAGTACTTC. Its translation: CASSEVGIQETQYF.

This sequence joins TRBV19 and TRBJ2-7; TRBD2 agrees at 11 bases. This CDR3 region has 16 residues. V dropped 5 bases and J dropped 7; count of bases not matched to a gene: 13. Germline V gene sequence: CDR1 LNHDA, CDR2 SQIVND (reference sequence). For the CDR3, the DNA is TGTGCCAGTAGTGCGACTAGCGGGGATGGGGATGGGGAGCAGTACTTC. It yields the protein CASSATSGDGDGEQYF.

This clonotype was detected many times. CDR3 protein: CASSPLAGIPNNEQFF. CDR3 DNA: TGTGCCAGCAGTCCCTTAGCGGGAATACCTAACAATGAGCAGTTCTTC. The rearrangement joins TRBV28 to TRBJ2-1; 8 nucleotides agree with TRBD2. V shed 5 bases, J shed 5 bases, and the junction held 11 bases outside the gene matches. The CDR3 is 16 residues long. CDR1 and CDR2 from the germline V gene are MDHEN and SYDVKM.

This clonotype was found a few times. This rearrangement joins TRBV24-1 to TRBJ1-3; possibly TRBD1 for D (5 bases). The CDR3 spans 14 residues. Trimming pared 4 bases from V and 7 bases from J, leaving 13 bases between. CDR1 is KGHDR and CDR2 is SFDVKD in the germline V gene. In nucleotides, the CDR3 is TGTGCCACCAGTGAGAGGGACGTCCTGAACACCATATATTTT. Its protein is CATSERDVLNTIYF.

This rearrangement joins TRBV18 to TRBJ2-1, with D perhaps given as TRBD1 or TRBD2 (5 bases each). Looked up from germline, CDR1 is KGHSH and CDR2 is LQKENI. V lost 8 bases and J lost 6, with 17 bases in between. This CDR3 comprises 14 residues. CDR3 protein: CASRPGTQSNEQFF. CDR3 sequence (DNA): TGTGCCAGCCGCCCCGGGACCCAAAGCAATGAGCAGTTCTTC. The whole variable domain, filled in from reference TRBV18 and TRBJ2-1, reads NAGVMQNPRHLVRRRGQEARLRCSPMKGHSHVYWYRQLPEEGLKFMVYLQKENIIDESGMPKERFSAEFPKEGPSILRIQQVVRGDSAAYFCASRPGTQSNEQFFGPGTRLTVL.

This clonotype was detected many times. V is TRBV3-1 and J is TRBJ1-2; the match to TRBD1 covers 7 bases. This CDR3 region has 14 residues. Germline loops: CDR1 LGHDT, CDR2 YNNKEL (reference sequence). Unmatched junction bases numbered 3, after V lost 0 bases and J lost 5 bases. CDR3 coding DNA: TGTGCCAGCAGCCAAGAGGACAGGCCGTATGGCTACACCTTC. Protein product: CASSQEDRPYGYTF.